These 9 T cell receptor beta chains were all obtained from the same sample, sequenced in a study of blood T cell repertoires in COVID-19. Only in-frame clones appear in the TCRdb table, and some are missing; sequencing was by immunoSEQ multiplex PCR. The sample has over 200,000 clones, 70% to 90% seen once. Sequences were obtained from PBMCs or T cells enriched from blood (not recorded which). These receptors were obtained from a woman between 45 and 65 years old in a cohort exposed to, infected with or recovered from COVID-19 (not recorded which).

The rearrangement links TRBV19 to TRBJ2-1; TRBD2 aligns across 10 bases. Germline assignment: CDR1 LNHDA and CDR2 SQIVND (reference sequence). The CDR3 has 15 residues. V lost 10 bases to trimming and J lost 7 bases; unmatched junction nucleotides: 13. The CDR3 reads CATQGLAGVPNEQFF. CDR3 bases: TGTGCCACCCAGGGCCTAGCGGGGGTACCAAATGAGCAGTTCTTC.

J is TRBJ1-1 and V is TRBV7-9; the D gene is possibly TRBD1 (6 bases). Per germline, CDR1 SEHNR and CDR2 FQNEAQ (reference sequence). Trimming took 4 bases from V and 0 from J, leaving 15 bases between them. This CDR3 has 16 amino acids. CDR3 in amino acids: CASSSRAGDMNTEAFF. The CDR3 nucleotides are TGTGCCAGCAGCTCCAGAGCCGGGGACATGAACACTGAAGCTTTCTTT.

The CDR3 reads CASSQISGGSSYNEQFF. The CDR3 DNA is TGTGCCAGCAGCCAAATTAGCGGGGGCAGCTCCTACAATGAGCAGTTCTTC. The chain carries TRBV4-2 and TRBJ2-1, with 9 bases aligning to TRBD2. The CDR3 runs to 17 residues. V gave up 2 bases and J gave up 0 bases; unmatched junction bases: 5. The germline CDR1 and CDR2 sequences are LGHNA and YNFKEQ.

The gene calls are TRBV25-1 and TRBJ1-2; tentatively, D is TRBD1 (6 bases). The CDR3 totals 14 residues. The germline CDR1 and CDR2 sequences are MGHDK and SYGVNS. V gave up 7 bases and J gave up 5 bases, with 17 bases separating them. Here the CDR3 reads CASTSQGQTYGYTF. The DNA for the CDR3 is TGTGCCAGCACATCTCAGGGGCAGACTTATGGCTACACCTTC.

The genes are TRBV4-1 and TRBJ2-2; D might be TRBD1 (6 bases). Looked up from germline, CDR1 is MGHRA and CDR2 is YSYEKL. The germline V and J ends were trimmed by 2 bases and 5 bases, with 12 bases remaining between them. This CDR3 is 15 amino acids long. CDR3 amino acids: CASSQLHQGTGELFF. DNA of the CDR3: TGCGCCAGCAGCCAATTGCATCAGGGGACCGGGGAGCTGTTTTTT.

The chain carries TRBV30 and TRBJ1-2, with TRBD1 as a possible D gene (5 bases). This CDR3 is built from 13 residues. V was clipped by 1 base and J by 4 bases, with 10 bases between them. Germline lookup yields CDR1 GTSNPN and CDR2 SVGIG (reference sequence). The DNA of the CDR3 is TGTGCCTGGAGTGAGCCGGGGGGCTATGGCTACACCTTC. This codes for CAWSEPGGYGYTF.

A few counts support this clone. V is TRBV28 and J is TRBJ2-7; D gene ambiguous. Germline CDR1 reads MDHEN; CDR2 reads SYDVKM. The CDR3 contains 12 residues. Trimming took off 3 bases at V and 3 bases at J, with 6 bases between the two ends. Here the CDR3 DNA reads TGTGCCAGCAGTTTGCGCTACTACGAGCAGTACTTC. Translation: CASSLRYYEQYF.

This clone was observed a handful of times. Written as DNA, the CDR3 is TGTGCCAGCAGCTTAAAGCGGGGCCCGAACACCGGGGAGCTGTTTTTT. As protein: CASSLKRGPNTGELFF. The chain employs TRBV9 and TRBJ2-2, with 7 bases identical to TRBD2. V shed 4 bases, J shed 0 bases, and the junction held 6 bases outside the gene matches. The length of the CDR3 is 16 residues. CDR1 SGDLS and CDR2 YYNGEE come from the germline V gene.

This clone has just a few counts. The J gene is TRBJ2-3, the V gene TRBV28, with 10 nucleotides matching TRBD2. CDR3 length equals 17 residues. J was trimmed by 0 bases and V by 1 base; bases with no gene match: 4. Looked up from germline, CDR1 is MDHEN and CDR2 is SYDVKM. The CDR3 DNA reads as TGTGCCAGCAGTTTATCCCTAGCGGGGGCTAGCACAGATACGCAGTATTTT. Translated: CASSLSLAGASTDTQYF.